This TCR beta chain originates from a study of blood T cell repertoires in COVID-19. The V end was cut by 4 bases, the J end by 3 bases, with 4 bases between. Germline-derived CDR1 and CDR2 are MNHEY and SVGEGT. CDR3 length: 11 amino acids. The table came from immunoSEQ multiplex PCR; TCRdb's copy has only in-frame clones and leaves some out. The sample includes 130,000 to 150,000 clones, just under 85% of them seen just once. The source material was PBMCs or T cells enriched from blood (not recorded which). V and J are TRBV6-2 or TRBV6-3 and TRBJ2-7; D gene uncertain. The TCR sequence derives from a man aged 50 to 60 who had recovered from COVID-19. This chain's CDR3 is CASSFFYEQYF. CDR3 bases: TGTGCCAGCAGTTTCTTCTACGAGCAGTACTTC.